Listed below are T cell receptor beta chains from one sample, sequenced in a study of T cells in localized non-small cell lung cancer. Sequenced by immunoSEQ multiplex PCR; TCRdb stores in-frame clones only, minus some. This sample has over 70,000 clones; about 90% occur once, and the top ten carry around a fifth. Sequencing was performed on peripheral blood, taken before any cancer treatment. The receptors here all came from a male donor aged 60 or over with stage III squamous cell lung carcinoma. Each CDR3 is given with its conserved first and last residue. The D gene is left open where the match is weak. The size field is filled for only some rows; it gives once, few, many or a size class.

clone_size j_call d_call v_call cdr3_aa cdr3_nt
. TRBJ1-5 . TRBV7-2 CASSLRQGNQPQHF TGTGCCAGCAGCTTACGCCAGGGCAATCAGCCCCAGCATTTT
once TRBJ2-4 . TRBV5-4 CASSSGQLAKNIQYF TGTGCCAGCAGCTCGGGTCAACTAGCCAAAAACATTCAGTACTTC
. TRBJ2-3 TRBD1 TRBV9 CASSVTGQGTDTQYF TGTGCCAGCAGCGTCACGGGACAGGGGACAGATACGCAGTATTTT
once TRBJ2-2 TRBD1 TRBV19 CASKEGQGRTGELFF TGTGCCAGTAAAGAGGGACAGGGTAGGACCGGGGAGCTGTTTTTT
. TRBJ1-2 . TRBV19 CASSLQGANYGYTF TGTGCCAGTAGTCTACAGGGTGCTAACTATGGCTACACCTTC
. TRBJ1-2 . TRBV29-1 CSVNAGQEGYTF TGCAGCGTTAATGCAGGGCAGGAGGGCTACACCTTC
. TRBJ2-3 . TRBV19 CASSIGSQPTDTQYF TGTGCCAGTAGTATAGGGTCCCAACCCACAGATACGCAGTATTTT
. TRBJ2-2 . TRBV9 CASSGGPNTGELFF TGTGCCAGCAGCGGGGGGCCCAACACCGGGGAGCTGTTTTTT
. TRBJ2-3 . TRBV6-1 CASSEWGGRTDTQYF TGTGCCAGCAGTGAATGGGGCGGGCGCACAGATACGCAGTATTTT
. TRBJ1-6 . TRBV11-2 CASSLPRWGMDSPLHF TGTGCCAGCAGCTTACCCCGCTGGGGGATGGATTCACCCCTCCACTTT
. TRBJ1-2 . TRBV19 CASSTPTQSGYTF TGTGCCAGTAGTACCCCGACACAGTCTGGCTACACCTTC
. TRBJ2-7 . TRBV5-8 CASSLIRAYEQYF TGTGCCAGCAGCTTGATCCGGGCCTACGAGCAGTACTTC
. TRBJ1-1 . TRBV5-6 CASNYGRAEAFF TGTGCCAGCAACTACGGGAGGGCTGAAGCTTTCTTT
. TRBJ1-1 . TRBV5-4 CASSVRQLNTEAFF TGTGCCAGCAGCGTTCGACAGTTGAACACTGAAGCTTTCTTT
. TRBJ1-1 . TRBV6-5 CASSWGGNTEAFF TGTGCCAGCAGTTGGGGGGGTAACACTGAAGCTTTCTTT
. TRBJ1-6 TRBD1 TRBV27 CASSPTGQPNSPLHF TGTGCCAGCAGTCCGACGGGACAGCCTAATTCACCCCTCCACTTT